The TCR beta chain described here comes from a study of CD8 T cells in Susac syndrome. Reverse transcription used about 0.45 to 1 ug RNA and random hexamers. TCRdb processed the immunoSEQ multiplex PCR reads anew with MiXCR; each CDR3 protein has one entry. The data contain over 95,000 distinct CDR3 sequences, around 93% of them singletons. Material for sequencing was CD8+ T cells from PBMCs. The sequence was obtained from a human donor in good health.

The CDR3 DNA reads as TGTGCCAGCAGTTACCGGCAGGCCTTAATGAACACTGAAGCTTTCTTT. This gives the protein CASSYRQALMNTEAFF. The V and J genes are TRBV6-5 and TRBJ1-1, with D unresolved. Germline V CDR1 and CDR2: MNHEY, SVGAGI. The CDR3 is 16 amino acids. Trimming removed 2 bases from V and 0 bases from J, with 13 bases in between.